There are many counts of the clone carrying this T cell receptor (beta chain). The antigen remains undetermined. RNA transcripts were the template for amplifying TCR beta CDR3 regions. TCR CDR3 underwent first-round RT-PCR with the HTBI primer set. TCRdb processed the multiplex PCR reads anew with MiXCR; each CDR3 protein has one entry. The sample holds about 380,000 distinct CDR3 sequences; around a sixth are singletons and the top ten take 35% to 45%. This entry is derived from a study of T cells in Graves' hyperthyroidism and ophthalmopathy. Overall study: Peripheral blood was drawn at first diagnosis, prior to all treatment.

Individuals with ophthalmopathy presented a Clinical Activity Score of at least 3, a NOSPECS grade of at least 4 and a duration under 3 months. The study's findings and limits: Classification by a 13 V-J model distinguished ophthalmopathy from stable hyperthyroidism.

V was clipped by 3 bases and J by 4 bases, with 13 bases between them. Germline V gives CDR1 MDHEN, CDR2 SYDVKM. This CDR3 is built from 14 residues. The chain couples TRBV28 to TRBJ2-7; D is possibly TRBD1 (6 bases). The sequence was collected from a man aged 18 to 30 with Graves' ophthalmopathy. The sequencing input was blood. CDR3 sequence reads: CASSFQGMTYEQYF. The CDR3, as DNA: TGTGCCAGCAGTTTTCAGGGGATGACTTACGAGCAGTACTTC.